This T cell receptor beta chain derives from a study of control samples from healthy donors and cancer patients. Assay: immunoSEQ multiplex PCR; the TCRdb copy retains only in-frame clones and omits some. The sample records roughly 80,000 clones, over 85% being singletons. Germline V gives CDR1 SQVTM, CDR2 ANQGSEA. The germline V and J ends were trimmed by 4 bases and 2 bases, with 11 bases remaining between them. This CDR3 contains 13 residues. In this sample, this clone turned up once. Sequenced sample: blood. This clonotype originated in a man between 45 and 60 years old in good health. The chain has TRBV29-1 and TRBJ2-5; D may correspond to TRBD1 or TRBD2 (5 bases each). The chain's CDR3 is CSVVVGAQETQYF. The CDR3 region has the DNA TGCAGCGTTGTCGTCGGGGCACAAGAGACCCAGTACTTC.